A selection of T cell receptor beta chains follows, all from one sample in a study of ipilimumab plus nivolumab after autologous stem cell transplantation. Profiled with immunoSEQ multiplex PCR; TCRdb holds only in-frame clones, not every one. The table lists around 19,000 clones, about four fifths of them singletons. Source: PBMCs, taken in a trial of ipilimumab plus nivolumab as post-transplant consolidation. All receptors derive from a male donor with diffuse large B-cell lymphoma. CDR3s include the opening cysteine and the closing phenylalanine or tryptophan. The order of the fields is J gene, CDR3 length, V gene, D gene, CDR3 protein. A D gene is named only where the DNA matches it firmly.

TRBJ2-3 | 13 | TRBV5-1 | TRBD2 | CASSGTSVDTQYF
TRBJ2-1 | 14 | TRBV5-6 | TRBD1 | CASSYRGRYNEQFF
TRBJ2-7 | 14 | TRBV5-5 | NA | CASSSLTGEGEQYF
TRBJ2-5 | 16 | TRBV5-8 | TRBD1 | CASSLDGTGGQATQYF
TRBJ2-3 | 14 | TRBV2 | NA | CASNTGASTDTQYF
TRBJ2-3 | 13 | TRBV6-4 | NA | CASSVGSTDTQYF
TRBJ2-5 | 12 | TRBV29-1 | NA | CSVDRYQETQYF
TRBJ1-1 | 16 | TRBV15 | NA | CATSRELGGMNTEAFF
TRBJ2-1 | 15 | TRBV6-1 | TRBD2 | CASSRGGSGLNEQFF
TRBJ1-5 | 13 | TRBV6-1 | NA | CASRAPPSQPQHF
TRBJ1-2 | 13 | TRBV6-1 | NA | CASSIGQIYGYTF
TRBJ2-6 | 18 | TRBV9 | NA | CASTQGMNPSPAANVLTF
TRBJ1-1 | 15 | TRBV18 | NA | CASSPAGTDATEAFF
TRBJ2-1 | 15 | TRBV6-5 | NA | CASSTSRGPYNEQFF
TRBJ1-1 | 11 | TRBV5-1 | NA | CASSLDTEAFF
TRBJ1-2 | 14 | TRBV2 | NA | CASSEFDGDYGYTF
TRBJ2-5 | 14 | TRBV14 | NA | CASSRPTGRETQYF
TRBJ2-3 | 16 | TRBV9 | NA | CASSVSRTISTDTQYF
TRBJ1-4 | 14 | TRBV27 | NA | CASSQGPYNEKLFF
TRBJ2-5 | 14 | TRBV4-2 | NA | CASSSRRDGETQYF
TRBJ2-1 | 16 | TRBV14 | TRBD1 | CASSQVPGQGDNEQFF
TRBJ1-3 | 13 | TRBV30 | NA | CACPGATGNTIYF
TRBJ2-3 | 16 | TRBV11-2 | TRBD2 | CASSSKRGRSTDTQYF
TRBJ2-7 | 14 | TRBV5-6 | NA | CASSLGLGSYEQYF
TRBJ1-1 | 14 | TRBV5-6 | NA | CASSINPLSSEAFF
TRBJ1-2 | 14 | TRBV7-3 | NA | CASSLVGVEDGYTF
TRBJ2-7 | 15 | TRBV27 | TRBD1 | CASSLTGAISYEQYF
TRBJ1-2 | 14 | TRBV5-6 | NA | CASSLNRRYYGYTF
TRBJ2-1 | 15 | TRBV2 | NA | CASSETQGIANEQFF
TRBJ1-5 | 13 | TRBV27 | NA | CASSFRQAQPQHF
TRBJ1-1 | 15 | TRBV11-1 | TRBD1 | CASSPYRGVNTEAFF
TRBJ1-1 | 13 | TRBV29-1 | NA | CSVVHSANTEAFF
TRBJ2-1 | 15 | TRBV5-1 | TRBD1 | CASRLLGTAYNEQFF
TRBJ2-1 | 15 | TRBV7-9 | TRBD2 | CASSFPGLVKNEQFF
TRBJ2-5 | 14 | TRBV5-1 | NA | CASSSRTGLETQYF
TRBJ2-7 | 12 | TRBV5-1 | TRBD2 | CASTPGGVEQYF
TRBJ2-6 | 15 | TRBV19 | NA | CASRPSGAGANVLTF
TRBJ1-3 | 17 | TRBV7-2 | NA | CASSLYSGIGSGNTIYF
TRBJ1-5 | 14 | TRBV4-1 | TRBD1 | CASSFPGGGQPQHF
TRBJ1-6 | 14 | TRBV27 | NA | CASSITGWDSPLHF
TRBJ1-3 | 14 | TRBV19 | NA | CASRPSGAGNTIYF
TRBJ2-7 | 15 | TRBV6-5 | TRBD2 | CASSYSRQAGGEQYF
TRBJ2-2 | 18 | TRBV5-4 | TRBD2 | CASSLFPGVAGGTGELFF
TRBJ1-2 | 12 | TRBV6-6 | NA | CASSAREYGYTF
TRBJ1-1 | 15 | TRBV19 | NA | CASRSARIMNTEAFF
TRBJ2-3 | 12 | TRBV2 | NA | CASSVNTDTQYF
TRBJ1-1 | 14 | TRBV7-2 | NA | CASSFVWGNTEAFF
TRBJ1-6 | 14 | TRBV14 | NA | CASSQGDLNGPLHF
TRBJ2-7 | 14 | TRBV29-1 | NA | CSVELGPSSYEQYF
TRBJ1-2 | 15 | TRBV9 | NA | CASSVGDISIYGYTF
TRBJ2-5 | 13 | TRBV6-9 | NA | CASSYRVEETQYF
TRBJ1-1 | 13 | TRBV6-6 | NA | CASSYGEGTEAFF
TRBJ2-6 | 15 | TRBV15 | NA | CATSRMISGANVLTF
TRBJ2-3 | 16 | TRBV19 | TRBD1 | CASSIGATGATDTQYF
TRBJ1-2 | 14 | TRBV5-8 | TRBD1 | CASSLAGTVYGYTF
TRBJ2-7 | 11 | TRBV29-1 | NA | CSVTTVYEQYF
TRBJ2-7 | 14 | TRBV6-1 | NA | CASGETQGTYEQYF